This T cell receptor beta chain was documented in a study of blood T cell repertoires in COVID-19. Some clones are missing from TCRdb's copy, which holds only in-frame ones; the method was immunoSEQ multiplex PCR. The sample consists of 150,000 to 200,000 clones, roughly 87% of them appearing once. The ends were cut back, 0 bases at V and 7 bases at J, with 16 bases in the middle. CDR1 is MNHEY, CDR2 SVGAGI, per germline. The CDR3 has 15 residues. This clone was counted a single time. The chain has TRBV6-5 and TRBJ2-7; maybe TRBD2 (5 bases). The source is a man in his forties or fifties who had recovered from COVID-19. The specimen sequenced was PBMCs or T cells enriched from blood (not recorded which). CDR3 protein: CASSYSTRARGEQYF. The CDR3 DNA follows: TGTGCCAGCAGTTACTCGACACGGGCCCGAGGGGAGCAGTACTTC.